The rows below give T cell receptor beta chains drawn from one sample of a study of cytomegalovirus exposure and HLA in healthy donors. The repertoire was sequenced with immunoSEQ multiplex PCR; TCRdb's copy has only in-frame clones and lacks some. The sample consists of 95,000 to 110,000 clones, 60% to 70% of them appearing once. The sample consisted of PBMCs. The receptors come from a woman in her 50s in good health and CMV-seronegative. CDR3s leave out the opening cysteine and the closing phenylalanine or tryptophan. Each record gives: J gene, V gene, CDR3 protein.

>TRBJ2-1|TRBV5-1
ASSRDTDSFFEQF
>TRBJ2-7|TRBV6-5
ASSHRGRDEQY
>TRBJ1-1|TRBV10-3
AVYRDMNTEAF
>TRBJ1-2|TRBV7-5
ARSSLHINYGYT
>TRBJ2-2|TRBV11-3
ASSFGAGRGGELF
>TRBJ2-2|TRBV7-8
ASSPGTSVWELF
>TRBJ2-7|TRBV7-2
ASSIEDRDQY
>TRBJ1-3|TRBV5-4
ASSLGENTIY
>TRBJ2-7|TRBV28
ASIPGQGSSYEQY
>TRBJ2-7|TRBV27
ASSLSGGASYEQY
>TRBJ1-1|TRBV30
AWSGQGEAF
>TRBJ2-1|TRBV28
ASRGLAGGRDEQF
>TRBJ2-7|TRBV6-1
ASQVGGSSYEQY
>TRBJ2-7|TRBV6-5
ASSRQGWGYEQY
>TRBJ2-3|TRBV7-9
ASSVRTSATDTQY
>TRBJ2-3|TRBV7-9
ASRHEAGTDTQY
>TRBJ2-7|TRBV6-5
ASSYRGSYEQY
>TRBJ2-2|TRBV9
ASSVRAGWAGELF
>TRBJ2-1|TRBV7-2
ASSSLKTISYNEQF
>TRBJ2-2|TRBV5-1
ASSHGTGNTGELF
>TRBJ2-2|TRBV5-1
ASSYQQGHGELF
>TRBJ2-7|TRBV16
ASSHYRTPYEQY
>TRBJ1-2|TRBV28
ASSRTEHNYGYT
>TRBJ1-1|TRBV18
ASSPQGGTEAF
>TRBJ1-3|TRBV19
ASSANRDGGNTIY
>TRBJ2-3|TRBV19
ASSIGPSADTQY
>TRBJ2-6|TRBV5-1
ASSLRQGATGANVLT
>TRBJ2-7|TRBV30
AWSVLGAYEQY
>TRBJ2-7|TRBV2
ASSLSGFSYEQY
>TRBJ2-3|TRBV6-5
ASSFYRGSTDTQY
>TRBJ2-2|TRBV30
AWRKTSGGASGELF
>TRBJ2-3|TRBV19
ASSESSGPSTDTQY
>TRBJ2-6|TRBV18
ASSQDRATGANVLT